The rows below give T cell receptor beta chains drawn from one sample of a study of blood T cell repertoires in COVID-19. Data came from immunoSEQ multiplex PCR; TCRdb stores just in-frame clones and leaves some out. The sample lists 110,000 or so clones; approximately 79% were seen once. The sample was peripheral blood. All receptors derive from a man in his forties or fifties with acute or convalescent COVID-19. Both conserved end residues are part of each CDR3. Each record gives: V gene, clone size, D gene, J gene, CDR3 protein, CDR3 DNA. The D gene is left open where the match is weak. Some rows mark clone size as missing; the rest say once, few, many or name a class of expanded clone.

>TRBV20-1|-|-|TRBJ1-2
CSARAGIGYTF
TGCAGTGCTAGAGCGGGTATTGGCTACACCTTC
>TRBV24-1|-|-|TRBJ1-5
CATSETQGQPQHF
TGTGCCACCAGTGAAACACAGGGTCAGCCCCAGCATTTT
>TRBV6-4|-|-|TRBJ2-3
CASSERERSTDTQYF
TGTGCCAGCAGTGAAAGGGAGCGGAGCACAGATACGCAGTATTTT
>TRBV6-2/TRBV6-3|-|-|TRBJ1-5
CASSYIRGARDNQPQHF
TGTGCCAGCAGTTACATCCGGGGGGCGAGAGACAATCAGCCCCAGCATTTT
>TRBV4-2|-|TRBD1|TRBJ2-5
CASSQQDREEETQYF
TGTGCCAGCAGCCAGCAGGACAGGGAGGAGGAGACCCAGTACTTC
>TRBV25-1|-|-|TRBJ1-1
CASSESKGGAEAFF
TGTGCCAGCAGTGAATCGAAGGGGGGGGCTGAAGCTTTCTTT
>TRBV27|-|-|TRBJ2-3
CASRQRGSTDTQYF
TGTGCCAGCAGACAAAGGGGTAGCACAGATACGCAGTATTTT
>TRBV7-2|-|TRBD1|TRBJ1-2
CASSSDRESYGYTF
TGTGCCAGCAGCTCGGACAGGGAAAGCTATGGCTACACCTTC
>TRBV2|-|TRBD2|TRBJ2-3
CASSGTSGSYTQYF
TGTGCCAGCAGTGGGACTAGCGGGAGTTATACGCAGTATTTT
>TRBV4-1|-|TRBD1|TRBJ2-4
CASSQDGAGGGKNIQYF
TGCGCCAGCAGCCAAGATGGGGCAGGGGGCGGCAAAAACATTCAGTACTTC
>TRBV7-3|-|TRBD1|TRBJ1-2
CASSPTGEGGYTF
TGTGCCAGCAGCCCGACAGGGGAAGGCGGCTACACCTTC
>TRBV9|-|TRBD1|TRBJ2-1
CASSFPTTGVSSYNEQFF
TGTGCCAGCAGCTTTCCAACAACAGGGGTGAGCTCCTACAATGAGCAGTTCTTC
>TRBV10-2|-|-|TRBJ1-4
CASSEEGFWEKLFF
TGCGCCAGCAGTGAGGAGGGTTTTTGGGAAAAACTGTTTTTT
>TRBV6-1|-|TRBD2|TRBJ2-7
CASSEGLAGGIEEQYF
TGTGCCAGCAGTGAAGGTCTAGCGGGGGGGATTGAAGAGCAGTACTTC
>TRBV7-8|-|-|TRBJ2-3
CASSEGAATDTQYF
TGTGCCAGCAGCGAAGGAGCTGCTACAGATACGCAGTATTTT
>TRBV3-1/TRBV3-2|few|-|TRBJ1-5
CASSPTGGGQPQHF
TGTGCCAGCAGCCCGACGGGGGGCGGACAGCCCCAGCATTTT
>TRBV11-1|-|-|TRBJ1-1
CASSSNSEAFF
TGTGCCAGCAGCTCAAACAGTGAAGCTTTCTTT